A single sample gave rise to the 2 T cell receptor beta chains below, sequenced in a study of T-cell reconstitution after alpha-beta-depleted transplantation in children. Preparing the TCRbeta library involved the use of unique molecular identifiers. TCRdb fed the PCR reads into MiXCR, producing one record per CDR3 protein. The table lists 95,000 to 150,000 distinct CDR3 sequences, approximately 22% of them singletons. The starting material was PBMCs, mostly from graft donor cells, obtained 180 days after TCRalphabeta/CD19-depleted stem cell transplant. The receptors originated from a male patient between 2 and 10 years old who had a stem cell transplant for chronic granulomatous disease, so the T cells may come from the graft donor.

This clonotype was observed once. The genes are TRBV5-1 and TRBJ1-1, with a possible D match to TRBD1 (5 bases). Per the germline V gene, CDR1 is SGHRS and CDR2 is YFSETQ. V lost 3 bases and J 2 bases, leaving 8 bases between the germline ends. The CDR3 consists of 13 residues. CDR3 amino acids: CASSWGLNTEAFF. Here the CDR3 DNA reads TGCGCCAGCAGCTGGGGACTTAACACTGAAGCTTTCTTT.

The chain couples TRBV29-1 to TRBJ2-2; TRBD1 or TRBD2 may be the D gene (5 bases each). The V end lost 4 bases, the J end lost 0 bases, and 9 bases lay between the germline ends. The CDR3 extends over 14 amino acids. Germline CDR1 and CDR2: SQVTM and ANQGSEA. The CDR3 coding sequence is TGCAGCGTTGGTGTGGGGGCGAACACCGGGGAGCTGTTTTTT. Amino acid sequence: CSVGVGANTGELFF.